This record concerns one TCR beta chain sequence. Its specificity is not known. These data belong to a study of cytomegalovirus exposure and HLA in healthy donors. Whole-study context: Earlier findings included some 120 million unique TCR beta sequences obtained from 150 million to 200 million T cells.

Findings and limits, study-wide: Later analysis suggested links between common viral pathogens and several top significant clusters. Per a prior analysis, the majority of TCR beta V segments were productive roughly 87% or roughly 30% of the time.

In the PCR, 60 Vbeta and 13 Jbeta primers were used. Here immunoSEQ multiplex PCR was the method, and the copy in TCRdb shows in-frame clones only, minus some. Of about 190,000 clones in the sample, approximately 81% were seen once. This CDR3 contains 16 residues. V shed 0 bases, J shed 3 bases, and the junction held 4 bases outside the gene matches. The germline CDR1 and CDR2 sequences are LNHDA and SQIVND (reference sequence). This receptor was taken from a young woman in good health and CMV-seronegative. This sequence joins TRBV19 and TRBJ2-1; 8 nucleotides align to TRBD2. Sequenced: PBMCs. This CDR3 reads CASSIDGTRVYNEQFF. As DNA, the CDR3 is TGTGCCAGTAGTATAGACGGGACTAGGGTCTACAATGAGCAGTTCTTC.